This TCR beta chain emerged from a study of cytotoxic CD8 clonotypes in ibrutinib-treated CLL. General study results and limits: There were differences in sampling times between sustained-remission and progressing patients. At ibrutinib response, clonality increased, and at progression it declined back toward baseline. Shared public clonotypes were rare, and on treatment they either got smaller or stayed the same.

Here immunoSEQ multiplex PCR was the method, and the copy in TCRdb shows in-frame clones only, minus some. The data contain some 150,000 clones, approximately 77% of them singletons. Comments on this clone: The antigen is unknown.

Germline assignment: CDR1 SGHTA and CDR2 FQGTGA. The V gene end was trimmed by 5 bases and the J gene end by 6 bases; junction bases not matched to a gene: 10. CDR3 size: 15 residues. This clonotype was sampled from a human donor with chronic lymphocytic leukemia. Source: PBMCs, taken after 12 months of ibrutinib treatment. The chain is built from TRBV7-3 and TRBJ2-1; 7 nucleotides match TRBD1. The CDR3 loop reads CASSPTGTVVNEQFF. The DNA for the CDR3 is TGTGCCAGCAGCCCCACCGGGACAGTCGTCAATGAGCAGTTCTTC.